Shown below are 27 T cell receptor beta chains from a single sample sequenced in a study of T cells in Graves' hyperthyroidism and ophthalmopathy. Amplified TCR beta CDR3 regions came from RNA transcripts. The primer set for the first-round RT-PCR of the TCR CDR3 was HTBI. TCRdb passed the multiplex PCR reads through MiXCR, listing each CDR3 protein once. In the table there are under 250,000 distinct CDR3 sequences, approximately 24% of which are singletons. The specimen sequenced was blood. These receptors originate from a woman in her thirties or forties with Graves' ophthalmopathy.

This clonotype was counted a few times. The chain links TRBV19 to TRBJ1-5; 8 bases match TRBD1. This CDR3 has 17 residues. V lost 10 bases to trimming and J lost 2 bases; unmatched junction nucleotides: 16. CDR1 is LNHDA and CDR2 is SQIVND in the germline V gene (reference sequence). CDR3 protein: CATSKPQGARGNQPQHF. CDR3 nucleotide sequence: TGTGCCACGTCGAAACCGCAGGGGGCACGCGGCAATCAGCCCCAGCATTTT.

This clonotype occurred many times. The chain carries TRBV4-1 and TRBJ2-7, with TRBD1 identical over 8 bases. V lost 2 bases and J lost 5; bases outside the gene matches: 2. The CDR3 consists of 13 residues. Looked up from germline, CDR1 is MGHRA and CDR2 is YSYEKL. The CDR3 region is CASSQRTGNEQYF. CDR3 sequence (DNA): TGCGCCAGCAGCCAACGGACAGGGAACGAGCAGTACTTC.

The CDR3 loop is CASSEDRGNTGELFF. CDR3 DNA sequence: TGTGCCAGCAGTGAAGACAGGGGGAACACCGGGGAGCTGTTTTTT. The rearrangement joins TRBV25-1 to TRBJ2-2; TRBD1 aligns across 8 bases. The germline V gene encodes CDR1 MGHDK and CDR2 SYGVNS. CDR3 length: 15 residues. V was clipped by 2 bases and J by 1 base; unmatched bases: 0. Filled out from reference TRBV25-1 and TRBJ2-2, the complete variable domain reads EADIYQTPRYLVIGTGKKITLECSQTMGHDKMYWYQQDPGMELHLIHYSYGVNSTEKGDLSSESTVSRIRTEHFPLTLESARPSHTSQYLCASSEDRGNTGELFFGEGSRLTVL.

CDR3: CASSLLSHSYEQYF. CDR3 coding DNA: TGCGCCAGCAGCTTACTGAGCCATTCATACGAGCAGTACTTC. V is TRBV5-1 and J is TRBJ2-7; D unresolved. Germline V gene lookup returns CDR1 SGHRS and CDR2 YFSETQ. This CDR3 region has 14 residues. The ends were cut back, 2 bases at V and 4 bases at J, with 13 bases in the middle.

This rearrangement joins TRBV28 to TRBJ1-1; D is ambiguous. The CDR3 loop spans 17 amino acids. V lost 5 bases, J lost 6 bases, and 25 bases lay in between. Germline CDR1 and CDR2: MDHEN and SYDVKM. The CDR3 nucleotides are TGTGCCAGCAGTCGTTTTAGGCTAGGGATGGCAACATCTGAAGCTTTCTTT. It specifies CASSRFRLGMATSEAFF.

This clonotype showed up just a few times. The rearrangement joins TRBV27 to TRBJ1-2; weak D call: TRBD1 (6 bases). The CDR3 extends over 14 amino acids. Trimming pared 5 bases from V and 3 bases from J, leaving 13 bases between. Germline-derived CDR1 and CDR2 are MNHEY and SMNVEV (reference sequence). The CDR3 reads CASSPLTGYYGYTF. DNA for the CDR3: TGTGCCAGCAGTCCATTGACAGGTTACTATGGCTACACCTTC.

Regarding this clonotype: Possible read error: a much larger clone is one base away. The chain combines TRBV12-3 or TRBV12-4 with TRBJ2-5; D is ambiguous. The CDR3 has 14 amino acids. The V end was cut by 3 bases, the J end by 5 bases, with 13 bases between. The CDR3 DNA sequence: TGTGCCAGCAGTTTTGGTGGGATGCAGGAGACCCAGTACTTC. It translates to CASSFGGMQETQYF.

V is TRBV12-3 or TRBV12-4 and J is TRBJ1-2, with D possibly TRBD1 on 6 matching bases. The CDR3 spans 12 residues. V lost 8 bases and J lost 6, with 13 bases in between. In DNA form, the CDR3 reads TGTGCCAGCCGAAGGACAGACAATGGCTACACCTTC. Its protein product is CASRRTDNGYTF.

This clonotype was counted at least ten times. The J gene is TRBJ1-5, the V gene TRBV7-9; TRBD1 aligns across 7 bases. Germline values: CDR1 SEHNR, CDR2 FQNEAQ (reference sequence). There are 17 residues in the CDR3. V was clipped by 1 base and J by 9 bases; unmatched bases: 15. This chain's CDR3 is CASSLEARGDSPSPQHF. CDR3 bases: TGTGCCAGCAGCTTAGAGGCGAGAGGGGACAGCCCGTCGCCCCAGCATTTT.

This clonotype was observed a few times. The chain carries TRBV6-1 and TRBJ1-1; D gene uncertain. This CDR3 is built from 14 residues. Per the germline V gene, CDR1 is MNHNS and CDR2 is SASEGT. V lost 3 bases to trimming and J lost 0 bases, with 8 bases between them. The CDR3 nucleotides are TGTGCCAGCAGTGATCCGCGATTGAACACTGAAGCTTTCTTT. Protein: CASSDPRLNTEAFF.

The sample holds many counts of this clonotype. V is TRBV28 and J is TRBJ2-7; 8 bases line up with TRBD1. Germline CDR1 is MDHEN and CDR2 is SYDVKM. The J segment lost 2 bases and the V segment lost 4 bases, leaving 7 bases of the junction unmatched. This CDR3 has 15 amino acids. In DNA, the CDR3 is TGTGCCAGCAGTTCCCCGACAGGGGTAACCTACGAGCAGTACTTC. Protein sequence: CASSSPTGVTYEQYF.

This rearrangement joins TRBV11-2 to TRBJ1-2; D is uncertain. CDR1 is SGHAT and CDR2 is FQNNGV in the germline V gene. The CDR3 runs 15 residues. With 0 bases removed from V and 2 bases from J, the gap between germline ends came to 10 bases. The chain's CDR3 is CASSLERSTNYGYTF. In DNA, the CDR3 is TGTGCCAGCAGCTTAGAACGGTCCACAAACTATGGCTACACCTTC.

This clonotype was seen more than once but under ten times. The rearrangement uses TRBV4-3 and TRBJ1-1; the D is unclear. The length of the CDR3 is 13 residues. Germline CDR1 is LGHNA and CDR2 is YSLEER. V was trimmed by 0 bases and J by 7 bases, leaving 9 bases between them. The CDR3 here is CASSQDVLSEAFF. CDR3 DNA sequence: TGCGCCAGCAGCCAAGATGTCCTGAGTGAAGCTTTCTTT.

This clonotype was observed at least ten times. The chain couples TRBV7-2 to TRBJ2-7; TRBD1 is a possible D gene (5 bases). This CDR3 spans 16 amino acids. V was clipped by 5 bases and J by 4 bases, with 21 bases between them. Germline CDR1 and CDR2: SGHTA and FQGNSA. CDR3 DNA: TGTGCCAGCAGCGGGCGGACATTTCAGAAACCATACGAGCAGTACTTC. Protein sequence: CASSGRTFQKPYEQYF. Variable domain in full (rest from reference TRBV7-2 and TRBJ2-7): GAGVSQSPSNKVTEKGKDVELRCDPISGHTALYWYRQSLGQGLEFLIYFQGNSAPDKSGLPSDRFSAERTGGSVSTLTIQRTQQEDSAVYLCASSGRTFQKPYEQYFGPGTRLTVT.

V gene TRBV6-1 combines with J gene TRBJ2-7; D may be TRBD1 or TRBD2 (6 bases each). Germline CDR1 reads MNHNS; CDR2 reads SASEGT. There are 14 residues in the CDR3. Deletions cut 6 bases from V and 6 bases from J, with 18 bases between. Written as DNA, the CDR3 is TGTGCCAGCAGCCCGGGGGACAATCCCCTCGAGCAGTACTTC. It is translated as CASSPGDNPLEQYF.

This clonotype was picked up many times. This rearrangement joins TRBV12-3 or TRBV12-4 to TRBJ2-5; D is unclear. Trimming took 1 base from V and 5 from J, leaving 8 bases between them. The CDR3 totals 13 residues. As DNA, the CDR3 is TGTGCCAGCAGTTTAGGGGCGGAGGAGACCCAGTACTTC. This encodes CASSLGAEETQYF.

The chain couples TRBV20-1 to TRBJ1-2; 9 nucleotides align to TRBD1. V was pared by 1 base and J by 4 bases, with 4 bases of the junction left unmatched. Germline values: CDR1 DFQATT, CDR2 SNEGSKA (reference sequence). This CDR3 contains 14 residues. DNA of the CDR3: TGCAGTGCTAGAGGGGACAGGGCGGGCTATGGCTACACCTTC. Protein product: CSARGDRAGYGYTF.

This chain links TRBV6-5 with TRBJ2-2, with TRBD2 identical over 8 bases. The V gene end was trimmed by 0 bases and the J gene end by 2 bases; junction bases not matched to a gene: 2. CDR3 length: 16 residues. Looked up from germline, CDR1 is MNHEY and CDR2 is SVGAGI. The CDR3 is CASSYSGLVNTGELFF. CDR3 nucleotide sequence: TGTGCCAGCAGTTACTCGGGACTAGTAAACACCGGGGAGCTGTTTTTT.

This clonotype was counted at least ten times. V usage is TRBV12-3 or TRBV12-4 and J usage is TRBJ1-5; no clear D gene. The V and J ends lost 5 bases and 3 bases respectively, with 8 bases between them. The CDR3 has 13 amino acids. DNA of the CDR3: TGTGCCAGCAGTCCCCTAGACAATCAGCCCCAGCATTTT. This gives the protein CASSPLDNQPQHF.

This clonotype was seen repeatedly, ten times or more. The chain has TRBV20-1 and TRBJ2-5; no clear D. The CDR3 extends over 15 amino acids. V lost 0 bases and J lost 0, with 11 bases in between. The germline CDR1 and CDR2 sequences are DFQATT and SNEGSKA (reference sequence). The chain's CDR3 is CSARDGMQNQETQYF. The CDR3, as DNA: TGCAGTGCTAGAGATGGTATGCAAAACCAAGAGACCCAGTACTTC.

This clonotype was observed many times. The chain carries TRBV11-2 and TRBJ1-2, with D possibly TRBD1 on 5 matching bases. With 1 base removed from V and 7 bases from J, the gap between germline ends came to 13 bases. This CDR3 is 14 amino acids long. Looked up from germline, CDR1 is SGHAT and CDR2 is FQNNGV. DNA of the CDR3: TGTGCCAGCAGCTTAGGGGGCGCAGATCGTGGCTACACCTTC. Protein sequence: CASSLGGADRGYTF.

Ten or more counts support this clonotype. The genes are TRBV25-1 and TRBJ2-2; D may be TRBD2 (5 bases). Germline V gene lookup returns CDR1 MGHDK and CDR2 SYGVNS. Trimming shortened V by 3 bases and J by 7 bases, and 12 bases separated the two germline ends. This CDR3 is built from 14 residues. In DNA, the CDR3 is TGTGCCAGCAGTGATCTCTGGGAGATCGGGGAGCTGTTTTTT. It translates to CASSDLWEIGELFF.

The V gene is TRBV19, the J gene TRBJ1-1, with D possibly matching TRBD1 (6 bases). The CDR3 consists of 15 residues. Germline assignment: CDR1 LNHDA and CDR2 SQIVND (reference sequence). V was shortened by 5 bases and J by 0 bases, with 13 bases between the two germline ends. CDR3 in amino acids: CASSPDWDMNTEAFF. The DNA for the CDR3 is TGTGCCAGTAGTCCCGACTGGGACATGAACACTGAAGCTTTCTTT.

This clonotype was counted at least ten times. This chain links TRBV29-1 with TRBJ2-7, with a weak D call TRBD2 (6 bases). CDR3 size: 13 residues. Germline V gives CDR1 SQVTM, CDR2 ANQGSEA. Trimming left V 6 bases short and J 0 bases short, with 12 bases between. The CDR3, as DNA: TGCAGCGTGCGCGACGGGAGCTCCTACGAGCAGTACTTC. It codes for CSVRDGSSYEQYF.

Many counts were recorded for this clonotype. The chain combines TRBV3-1 with TRBJ2-5, with a possible D match to TRBD2 (6 bases). The V gene lost 1 base and the J gene lost 2 bases, with 17 bases spanning the gap. The length of the CDR3 is 17 residues. Per germline, CDR1 LGHDT and CDR2 YNNKEL (reference sequence). The CDR3 DNA reads TGTGCCAGCAGCCAAGGAGTGGCTAGCGACCATCAAGAGACCCAGTACTTC. The encoded protein is CASSQGVASDHQETQYF.

This clonotype appeared many times. The V and J genes are TRBV30 and TRBJ1-2; 10 bases line up with TRBD1. This CDR3 spans 16 amino acids. The junction had 12 bases not matched to a gene; V was cut back by 0 bases and J by 8 bases. CDR1 GTSNPN and CDR2 SVGIG come from the germline V gene (reference sequence). The DNA for the CDR3 is TGTGCCTGGAGTGTAGTGAGGGACAGGGGTTTGAGAGGCTACACCTTC. Protein product: CAWSVVRDRGLRGYTF. The full variable domain, with the rest looked up from reference TRBV30 and TRBJ1-2, is SQTIHQWPATLVQPVGSPLSLECTVEGTSNPNLYWYRQAAGRGLQLLFYSVGIGQISSEVPQNLSASRPQDRQFILSSKKLLLSDSGFYLCAWSVVRDRGLRGYTFGSGTRLTVV.

There are many counts of this clonotype. The gene calls are TRBV19 and TRBJ2-5, with TRBD1 identical over 12 bases. Unmatched junction bases numbered 8, after V lost 7 bases and J lost 5 bases. CDR3 size: 15 residues. Germline V gene sequence: CDR1 LNHDA, CDR2 SQIVND (reference sequence). CDR3 sequence (DNA): TGTGCCAGTAATAAGGGACAGGGGGCGCAGGAGACCCAGTACTTC. Translation gives CASNKGQGAQETQYF.